This T cell receptor (beta chain) was recovered during a study of T cell responses to AZD1222 COVID-19 vaccine (dated by TCRdb to the early 2020s). Regarding the study in general: Because spike-specific TCR depth and breadth did not differ between the two schedules, AZD1222 recipients who got a second dose at roughly 4 weeks were pooled with those who got a second dose at roughly 12 weeks. A total of approximately 250 trial participants underwent TCR sequencing, of whom roughly 210 had received two doses of AZD1222 and 26 had received two doses of the MenACWY control vaccine. Trial participants were enrolled by age into subgroups of 18-55, 56-69 and 70-plus years, and about 150, 27 and 61 TCR-sequenced participants, respectively, were included in these subgroups.

About this clone itself: This clone's antigen is unknown. Within one base of it there is no much larger clone, and no base qualities were kept.

The germline V gene provides CDR1 MNHNS and CDR2 SASEGT. Including cysteine and phenylalanine, the CDR3 has 13 amino acids. Here the CDR3 DNA is all that survives: 39 bases in frame from base 1. V is shortened by 0 bases, J by 8 bases, and the region joining them spans 10 bases. General findings and caveats noted by the study authors: No day 14 peak-response samples were available, so repertoires were characterized only after the peak T cell response. The 56-69-year group was small, and its depth increase did not reach significance, likely because of low power. Conclusions about previously exposed vaccinees are limited because only a handful of AZD1222 recipients were SARS-CoV-2 seropositive at baseline. Participants were mostly white British and included more females than males, and it was suggested by the authors that clonal diversity may have been underestimated. A significant rise in spike-specific TCR breadth and depth was observed after two AZD1222 doses relative to day 0 and relative to MenACWY recipients. The whole spike protein was spanned by vaccine-associated CD4 TCRs, and dominant responses were seen in regions 160-218 and 743-854. Reportedly, close to half of the unique spike-specific TCRs recognized epitopes lying outside the regions that are mutated in the B.1.351 and B.1.1.7 variants.

The CDR3 regions of human TCRbeta chains were subjected to immunosequencing. The study's own analysis went as follows. Repertoire TCRs were checked for matches against a reference library of SARS-CoV-2-specific TCRs that had been generated using the MIRA antigen-specificity platform. Breadth meant the fraction of unique TCRs that were SARS-CoV-2-associated, whereas depth meant the fraction of total T cells that were SARS-CoV-2-associated. Using the MIRA data, each spike-specific TCR was assigned both to the spike region to which the TCR was reactive and to a CD4 or CD8 class. Log10-transformed breadth and depth values were compared by one-way ANOVA with Sidak's multiple comparisons tests. TCRdb limited this immuneACCESS table to in-frame rearrangements with V and J called. A share of clones is missing; checked studies link under half to unresolved V genes, and the rest is unexplained. Clone size and the V and J calls come from that table; the DNA yielded D and trimming. This sample gives some 150,000 clones in total; about 92% of them show up just once. Approximately 17% of the sample comes from the top ten.

The meaning of the sample's time point label: baseline before first vaccination. Vaccinee samples came from UK trials COV001 and COV002, including a single-blind randomized controlled phase 2/3 trial of AZD1222 (ChAdOx1 nCoV-19) in healthy adults. Trial participant PBMC samples were collected at day 0 and day 28 after the second dose for TCRbeta chain sequencing. Sample: peripheral blood, taken on day 0 of AZD1222 vaccination. The sequence came from an adult in good health. The chain was built from TRBV6-1 and TRBJ1-2; a confident D gene designation cannot be given. The CDR3 amino acid sequence is: CASSEARAAGYTF. The DNA sequence is given as TGTGCCAGCAGTGAAGCGAGGGCCGCGGGCTACACCTTC.